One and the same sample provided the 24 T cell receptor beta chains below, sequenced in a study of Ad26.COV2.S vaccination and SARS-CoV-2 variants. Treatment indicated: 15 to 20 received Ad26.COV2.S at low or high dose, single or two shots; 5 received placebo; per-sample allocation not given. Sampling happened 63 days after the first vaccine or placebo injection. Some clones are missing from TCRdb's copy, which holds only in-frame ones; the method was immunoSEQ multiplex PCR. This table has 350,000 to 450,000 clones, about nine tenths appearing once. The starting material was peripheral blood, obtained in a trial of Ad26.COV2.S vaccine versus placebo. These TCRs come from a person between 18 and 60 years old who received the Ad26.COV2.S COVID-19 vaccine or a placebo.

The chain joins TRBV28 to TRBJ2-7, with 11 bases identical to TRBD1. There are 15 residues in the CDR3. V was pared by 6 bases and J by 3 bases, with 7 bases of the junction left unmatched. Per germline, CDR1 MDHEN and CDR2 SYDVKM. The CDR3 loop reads CASSVAGTGGYEQYF. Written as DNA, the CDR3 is TGTGCCAGCAGCGTCGCCGGGACAGGGGGCTACGAGCAGTACTTC.

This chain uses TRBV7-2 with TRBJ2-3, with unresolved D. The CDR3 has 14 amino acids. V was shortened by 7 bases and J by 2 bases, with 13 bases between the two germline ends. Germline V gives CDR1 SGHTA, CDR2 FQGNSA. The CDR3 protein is CASTQRRTTDTQYF. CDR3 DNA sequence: TGTGCCAGCACCCAGAGAAGGACCACAGATACGCAGTATTTT. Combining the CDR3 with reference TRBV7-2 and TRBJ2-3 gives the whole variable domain GAGVSQSPSNKVTEKGKDVELRCDPISGHTALYWYRQSLGQGLEFLIYFQGNSAPDKSGLPSDRFSAERTGGSVSTLTIQRTQQEDSAVYLCASTQRRTTDTQYFGPGTRLTVL.

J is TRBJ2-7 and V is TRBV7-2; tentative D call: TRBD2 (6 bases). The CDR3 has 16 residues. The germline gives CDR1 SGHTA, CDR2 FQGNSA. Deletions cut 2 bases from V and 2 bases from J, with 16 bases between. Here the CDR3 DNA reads TGTGCCAGCAGCTTAAGGCCCGGGACTTTGGCCTACGAGCAGTACTTC. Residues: CASSLRPGTLAYEQYF.

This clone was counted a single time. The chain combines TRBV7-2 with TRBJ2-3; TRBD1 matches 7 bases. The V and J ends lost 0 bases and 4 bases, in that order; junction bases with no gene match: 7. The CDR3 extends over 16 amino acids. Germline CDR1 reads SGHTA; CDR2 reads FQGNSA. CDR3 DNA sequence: TGTGCCAGCAGCTTAGCGGCACAAGGGGGCGCAGATACGCAGTATTTT. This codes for CASSLAAQGGADTQYF.

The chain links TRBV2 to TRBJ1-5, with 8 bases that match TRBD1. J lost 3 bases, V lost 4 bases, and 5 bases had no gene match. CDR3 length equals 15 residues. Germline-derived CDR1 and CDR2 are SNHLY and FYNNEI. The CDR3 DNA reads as TGTGCCAGCAGTGGAGGACAGGGCCTCAATCAGCCCCAGCATTTT. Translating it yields CASSGGQGLNQPQHF.

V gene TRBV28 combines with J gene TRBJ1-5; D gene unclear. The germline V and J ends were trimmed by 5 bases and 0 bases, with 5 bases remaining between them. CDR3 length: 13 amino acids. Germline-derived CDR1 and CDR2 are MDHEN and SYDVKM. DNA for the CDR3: TGTGCCAGCAGTATCTCTAGCAATCAGCCCCAGCATTTT. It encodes CASSISSNQPQHF. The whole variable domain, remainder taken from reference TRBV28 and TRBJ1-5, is DVKVTQSSRYLVKRTGEKVFLECVQDMDHENMFWYRQDPGLGLRLIYFSYDVKMKEKGDIPEGYSVSREKKERFSLILESASTNQTSMYLCASSISSNQPQHFGDGTRLSIL.

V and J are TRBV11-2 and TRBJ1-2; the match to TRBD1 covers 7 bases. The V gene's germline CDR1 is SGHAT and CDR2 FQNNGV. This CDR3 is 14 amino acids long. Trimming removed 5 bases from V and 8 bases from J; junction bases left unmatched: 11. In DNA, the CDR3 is TGTGCCAGCAGCCAGACAGGGTCCCTTCAGGGCTACACCTTC. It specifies CASSQTGSLQGYTF.

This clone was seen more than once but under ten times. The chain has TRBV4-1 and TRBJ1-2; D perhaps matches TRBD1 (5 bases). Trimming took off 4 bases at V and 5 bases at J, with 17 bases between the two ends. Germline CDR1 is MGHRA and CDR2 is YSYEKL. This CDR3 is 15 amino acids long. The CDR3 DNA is TGCGCCAGCAGCCTAGACAGCATGCCAGTTTATGGCTACACCTTC. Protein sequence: CASSLDSMPVYGYTF.

Written as DNA, the CDR3 is TGTGCCAGCAGGGCAGGGGGCACTGAAGCTTTCTTT. Translated: CASRAGGTEAFF. The J gene is TRBJ1-1, the V gene TRBV2, with TRBD1 matching over 7 bases. The CDR3 extends over 12 amino acids. The trim removed 6 bases at V and 4 bases at J, leaving 2 bases unmatched. Germline V gene sequence: CDR1 SNHLY, CDR2 FYNNEI.

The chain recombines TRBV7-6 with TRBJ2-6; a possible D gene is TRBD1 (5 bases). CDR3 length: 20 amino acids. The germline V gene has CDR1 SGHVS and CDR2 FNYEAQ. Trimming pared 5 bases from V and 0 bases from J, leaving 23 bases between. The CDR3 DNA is TGTGCCAGCAGCAACCATATCTCAGGAATACAGGTCTCTGGGGCCAACGTCCTGACTTTC. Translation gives CASSNHISGIQVSGANVLTF. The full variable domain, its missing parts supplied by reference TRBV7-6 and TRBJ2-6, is GAGVSQSPRYKVTKRGQDVALRCDPISGHVSLYWYRQALGQGPEFLTYFNYEAQQDKSGLPNDRFSAERPEGSISTLTIQRTEQRDSAMYRCASSNHISGIQVSGANVLTFGAGSRLTVL.

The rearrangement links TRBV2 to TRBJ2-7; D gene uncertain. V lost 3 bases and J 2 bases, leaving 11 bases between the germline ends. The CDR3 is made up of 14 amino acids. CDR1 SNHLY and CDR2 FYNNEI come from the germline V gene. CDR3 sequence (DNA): TGTGCCAGCAGTGATCTGGGCCGGACCTACGAGCAGTACTTC. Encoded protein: CASSDLGRTYEQYF.

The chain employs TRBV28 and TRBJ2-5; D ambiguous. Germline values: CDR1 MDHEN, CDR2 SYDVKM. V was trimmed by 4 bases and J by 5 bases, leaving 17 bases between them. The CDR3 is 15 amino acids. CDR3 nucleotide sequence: TGTGCCAGCAGTTCGAGGCGAGAGTCCCGGGAGACCCAGTACTTC. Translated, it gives CASSSRRESRETQYF.

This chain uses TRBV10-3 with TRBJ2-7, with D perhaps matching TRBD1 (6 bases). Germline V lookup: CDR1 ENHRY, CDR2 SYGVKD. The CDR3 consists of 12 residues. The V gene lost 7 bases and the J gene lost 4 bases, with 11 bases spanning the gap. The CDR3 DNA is TGTGCCATCAAGCCAGGGGCGTACGAGCAGTACTTC. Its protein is CAIKPGAYEQYF.

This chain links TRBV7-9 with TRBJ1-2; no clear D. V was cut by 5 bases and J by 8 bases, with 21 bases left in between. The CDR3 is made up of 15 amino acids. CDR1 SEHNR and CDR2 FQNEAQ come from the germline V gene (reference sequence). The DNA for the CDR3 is TGTGCCAGCAGCCCAGGTGGAGGGAGAGGTTTCGGCTACACCTTC. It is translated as CASSPGGGRGFGYTF.

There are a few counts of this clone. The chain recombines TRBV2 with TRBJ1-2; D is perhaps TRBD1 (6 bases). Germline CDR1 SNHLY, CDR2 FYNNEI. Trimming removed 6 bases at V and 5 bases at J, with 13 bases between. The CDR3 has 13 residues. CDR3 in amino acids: CASRLQGLYGYTF. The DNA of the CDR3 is TGTGCCAGCAGACTCCAGGGGTTGTATGGCTACACCTTC.

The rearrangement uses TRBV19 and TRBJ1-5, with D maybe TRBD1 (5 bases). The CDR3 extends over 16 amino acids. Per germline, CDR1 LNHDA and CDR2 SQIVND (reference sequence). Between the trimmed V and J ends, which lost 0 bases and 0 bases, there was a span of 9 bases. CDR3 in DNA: TGTGCCAGTAGTATAGAATGGGGGTATAGCAATCAGCCCCAGCATTTT. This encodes CASSIEWGYSNQPQHF.

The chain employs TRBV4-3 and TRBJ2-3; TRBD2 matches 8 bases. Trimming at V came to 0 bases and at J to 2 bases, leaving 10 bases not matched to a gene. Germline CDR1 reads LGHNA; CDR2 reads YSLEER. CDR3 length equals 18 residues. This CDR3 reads CASSQDRFGGGFTDTQYF. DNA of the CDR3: TGCGCCAGCAGCCAAGATAGATTTGGCGGGGGGTTCACAGATACGCAGTATTTT.

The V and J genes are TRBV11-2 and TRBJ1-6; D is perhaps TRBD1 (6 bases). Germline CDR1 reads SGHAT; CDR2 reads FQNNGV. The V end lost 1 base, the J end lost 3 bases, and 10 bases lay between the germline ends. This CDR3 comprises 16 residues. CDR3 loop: CASSLGGGFYNSPLHF. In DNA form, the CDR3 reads TGTGCCAGCAGCTTAGGTGGGGGCTTCTATAATTCACCCCTCCACTTT.

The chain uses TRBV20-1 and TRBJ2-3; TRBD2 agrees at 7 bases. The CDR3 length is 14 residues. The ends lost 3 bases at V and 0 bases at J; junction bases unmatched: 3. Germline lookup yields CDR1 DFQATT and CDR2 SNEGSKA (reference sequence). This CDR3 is CSASGGGSTDTQYF. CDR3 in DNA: TGCAGTGCTAGTGGCGGGGGTAGCACAGATACGCAGTATTTT.

The CDR3 protein is CASSHWRGHFLDGYTF. CDR3 DNA: TGTGCCAGCAGCCACTGGAGGGGCCATTTCTTGGATGGCTACACCTTC. The chain carries TRBV16 and TRBJ1-2; perhaps TRBD1 as D (5 bases). Trimming took 3 bases from V and 6 from J, leaving 20 bases between them. The CDR3 consists of 16 residues. CDR1 is KGHSY and CDR2 is FQNENV in the germline V gene.

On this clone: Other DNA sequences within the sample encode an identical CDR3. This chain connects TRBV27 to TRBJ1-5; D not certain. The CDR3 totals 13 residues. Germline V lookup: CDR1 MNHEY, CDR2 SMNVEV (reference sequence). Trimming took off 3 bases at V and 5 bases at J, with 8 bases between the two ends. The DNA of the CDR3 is TGTGCCAGCAGTTTGGGCTCGTATCAGCCCCAGCATTTT. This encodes CASSLGSYQPQHF.

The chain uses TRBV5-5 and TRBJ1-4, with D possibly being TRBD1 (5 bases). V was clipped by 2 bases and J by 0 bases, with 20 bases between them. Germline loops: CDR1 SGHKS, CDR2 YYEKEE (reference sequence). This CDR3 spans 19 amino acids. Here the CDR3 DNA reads TGTGCCAGCAGCTTTCCTCCGGGTGGGGGTGATGCAACTAATGAAAAACTGTTTTTT. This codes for CASSFPPGGGDATNEKLFF.

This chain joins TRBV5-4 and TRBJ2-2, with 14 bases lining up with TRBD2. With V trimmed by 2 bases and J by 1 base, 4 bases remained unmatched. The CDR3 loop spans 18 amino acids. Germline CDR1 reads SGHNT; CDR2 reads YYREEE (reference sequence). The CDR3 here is CASSFGLAGGRNTGELFF. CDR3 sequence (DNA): TGTGCCAGCAGCTTCGGACTAGCGGGGGGCCGGAACACCGGGGAGCTGTTTTTT.

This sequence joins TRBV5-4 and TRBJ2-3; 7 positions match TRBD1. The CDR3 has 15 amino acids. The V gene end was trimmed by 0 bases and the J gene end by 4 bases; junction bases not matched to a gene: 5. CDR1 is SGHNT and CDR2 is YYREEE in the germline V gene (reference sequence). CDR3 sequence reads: CASSLEGAASDTQYF. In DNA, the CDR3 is TGTGCCAGCAGCTTGGAGGGGGCGGCCTCAGATACGCAGTATTTT.